The 4 T cell receptor beta chains below all came from one sample that was sequenced in a study of blood T cell repertoires in COVID-19 (dated by TCRdb to 2020 to 2021). Libraries were built with the immunoSEQ multiplex PCR assay. The clones in this table, taken by TCRdb from immuneACCESS, are in-frame only. Not every clone is retained; where verified, under half of the shortfall comes from an unresolved V gene, and the cause of the rest is unknown. Across this sample there are just over 60,000 clones, with roughly four fifths seen only once. 15% to 20% of the sample goes to the ten largest clones. Specimen: peripheral blood. These TCRs come from a man in his fifties or sixties with acute or convalescent COVID-19.

This chain joins TRBV29-1 and TRBJ1-2; TRBD1 is a possible D gene (5 bases). The germline V and J ends were trimmed by 6 bases and 2 bases, with 10 bases remaining between them. There are 12 residues in the CDR3. CDR1 is SQVTM and CDR2 is ANQGSEA in the germline V gene. The CDR3 is CSVTDRNYGYTF. In nucleotides, the CDR3 is TGCAGCGTGACCGACAGAAACTATGGCTACACCTTC. Filled out from reference TRBV29-1 and TRBJ1-2, the complete variable domain reads SAVISQKPSRDICQRGTSLTIQCQVDSQVTMMFWYRQQPGQSLTLIATANQGSEATYESGFVIDKFPISRPNLTFSTLTVSNMSPEDSSIYLCSVTDRNYGYTFGSGTRLTVV.

V is TRBV6-5 and J is TRBJ2-3, with TRBD2 as a possible D gene (6 bases). Trimming shortened V by 5 bases and J by 0 bases, and 12 bases separated the two germline ends. Germline CDR1 MNHEY, CDR2 SVGAGI. This CDR3 has 15 amino acids. CDR3 sequence reads: CASSRLGVSTDTQYF. The CDR3 coding sequence is TGTGCCAGCAGTAGACTAGGGGTTAGCACAGATACGCAGTATTTT.

In DNA form, the CDR3 reads TGTGCCAGCAGTTTATTTGGGTCTATGGGAACTAGACTCCACGAGCAGTACTTC. Translated: CASSLFGSMGTRLHEQYF. The rearrangement uses TRBV28 and TRBJ2-7; TRBD2 might be the D (5 bases). There are 18 residues in the CDR3. The germline V gene has CDR1 MDHEN and CDR2 SYDVKM. Deletions cut 1 base from V and 5 bases from J, with 24 bases between.

In nucleotides, the CDR3 is TGTGCCAGCACCCGCCGACAGGGCAGCACAGATACGCAGTATTTT. Protein: CASTRRQGSTDTQYF. This rearrangement joins TRBV7-8 to TRBJ2-3, with 7 bases matching TRBD1. The V gene end was trimmed by 7 bases and the J gene end by 0 bases; junction bases not matched to a gene: 7. This CDR3 is 15 amino acids long. Germline CDR1 reads SGHVS; CDR2 reads FQNEAQ.